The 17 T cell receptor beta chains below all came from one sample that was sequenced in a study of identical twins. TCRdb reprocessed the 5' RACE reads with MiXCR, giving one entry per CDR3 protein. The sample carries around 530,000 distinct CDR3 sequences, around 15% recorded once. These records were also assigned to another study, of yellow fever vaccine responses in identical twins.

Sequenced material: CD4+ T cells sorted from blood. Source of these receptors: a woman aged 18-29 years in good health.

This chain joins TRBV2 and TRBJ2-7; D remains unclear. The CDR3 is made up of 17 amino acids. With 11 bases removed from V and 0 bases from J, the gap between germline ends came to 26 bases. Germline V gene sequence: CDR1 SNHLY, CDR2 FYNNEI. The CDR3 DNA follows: TGTGCCCGCTTAGACTTCGCCTCTGCACTCTCCTCCTACGAGCAGTACGTC. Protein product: CARLDFASALSSYEQYV.

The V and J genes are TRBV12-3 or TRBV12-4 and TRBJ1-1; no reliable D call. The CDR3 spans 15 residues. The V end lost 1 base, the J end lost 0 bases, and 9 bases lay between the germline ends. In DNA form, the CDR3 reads TGTGCCAGCAGTTTAGAGGGATCCCTGAACACTGAAGCTTTCTTT. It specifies CASSLEGSLNTEAFF.

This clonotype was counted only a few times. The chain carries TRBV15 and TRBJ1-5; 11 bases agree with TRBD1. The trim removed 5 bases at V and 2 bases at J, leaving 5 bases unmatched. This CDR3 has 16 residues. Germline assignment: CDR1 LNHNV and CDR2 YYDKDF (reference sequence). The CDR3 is CATSQDRGLGNQPQHF. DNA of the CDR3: TGTGCCACCAGCCAGGACAGGGGGCTGGGCAATCAGCCCCAGCATTTT.

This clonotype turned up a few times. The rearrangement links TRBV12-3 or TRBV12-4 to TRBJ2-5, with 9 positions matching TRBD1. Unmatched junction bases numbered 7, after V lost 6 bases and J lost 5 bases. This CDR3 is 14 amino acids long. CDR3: CASRGGTGLETQYF. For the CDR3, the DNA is TGTGCCAGCAGGGGAGGGACAGGGTTGGAGACCCAGTACTTC.

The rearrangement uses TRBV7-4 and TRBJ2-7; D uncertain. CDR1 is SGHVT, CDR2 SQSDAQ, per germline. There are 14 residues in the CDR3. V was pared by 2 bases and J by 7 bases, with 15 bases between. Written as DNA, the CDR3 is TGTGCCAGCAGCTTAAGGGCTAACTTGGGGGAGCAGTACGTC. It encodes CASSLRANLGEQYV.

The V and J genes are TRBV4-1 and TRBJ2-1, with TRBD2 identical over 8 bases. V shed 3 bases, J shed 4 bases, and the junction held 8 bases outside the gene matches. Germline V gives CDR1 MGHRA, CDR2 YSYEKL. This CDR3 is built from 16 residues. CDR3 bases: TGCGCCAGCAGCCACGTCGGGAGGGCCTTATACAATGAGCAGTTCTTC. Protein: CASSHVGRALYNEQFF.

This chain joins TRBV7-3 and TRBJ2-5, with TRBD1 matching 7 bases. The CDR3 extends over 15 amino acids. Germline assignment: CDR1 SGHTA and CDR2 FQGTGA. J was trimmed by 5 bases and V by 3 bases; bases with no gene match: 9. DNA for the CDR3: TGTGCCAGCAGCTTCACAGGGGCTGCTCTGGAGACCCAGTACTTC. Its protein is CASSFTGAALETQYF.

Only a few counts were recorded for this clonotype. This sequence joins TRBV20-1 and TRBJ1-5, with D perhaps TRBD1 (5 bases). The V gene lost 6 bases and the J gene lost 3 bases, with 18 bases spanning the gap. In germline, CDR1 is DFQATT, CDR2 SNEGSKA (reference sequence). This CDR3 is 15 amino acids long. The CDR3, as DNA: TGCAGTGCGCCGCCCACCGGGACCCCCAATCAGCCCCAGCATTTT. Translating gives CSAPPTGTPNQPQHF.

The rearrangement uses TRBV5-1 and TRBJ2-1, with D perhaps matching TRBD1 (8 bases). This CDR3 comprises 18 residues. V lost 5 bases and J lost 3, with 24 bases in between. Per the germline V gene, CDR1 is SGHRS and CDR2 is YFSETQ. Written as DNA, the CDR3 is TGCGCCAGCAGTAATCTCGGACAGGGACTACCGAACTACAATGAGCAGTTCTTC. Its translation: CASSNLGQGLPNYNEQFF.

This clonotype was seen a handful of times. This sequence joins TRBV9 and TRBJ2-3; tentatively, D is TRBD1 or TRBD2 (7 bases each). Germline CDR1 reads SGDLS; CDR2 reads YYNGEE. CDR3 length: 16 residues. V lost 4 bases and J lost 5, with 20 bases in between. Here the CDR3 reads CASSRSGGGAGDTQYF. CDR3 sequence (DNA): TGTGCCAGCAGCCGATCAGGGGGGGGGGCTGGAGATACGCAGTATTTT.

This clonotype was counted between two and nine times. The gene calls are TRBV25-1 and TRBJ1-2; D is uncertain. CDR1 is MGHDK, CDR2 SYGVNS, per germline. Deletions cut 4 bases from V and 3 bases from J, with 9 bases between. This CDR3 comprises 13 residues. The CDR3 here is CASSGLGYYGYTF. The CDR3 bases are TGTGCCAGCAGTGGGCTAGGCTACTATGGCTACACCTTC.

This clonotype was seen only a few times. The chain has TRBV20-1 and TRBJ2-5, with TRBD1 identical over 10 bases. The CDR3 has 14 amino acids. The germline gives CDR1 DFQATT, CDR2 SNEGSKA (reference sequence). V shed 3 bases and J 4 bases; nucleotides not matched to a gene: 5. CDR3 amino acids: CSASGDRGLETQYF. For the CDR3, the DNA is TGCAGTGCTAGCGGGGACAGGGGTTTAGAGACCCAGTACTTC.

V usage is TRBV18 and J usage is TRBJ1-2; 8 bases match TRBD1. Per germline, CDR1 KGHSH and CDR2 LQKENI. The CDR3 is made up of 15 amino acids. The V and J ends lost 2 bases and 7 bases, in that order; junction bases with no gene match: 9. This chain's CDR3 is CASSPGQGGIGGYTF. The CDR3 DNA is TGTGCCAGCTCACCAGGACAGGGTGGGATTGGTGGCTACACCTTC.

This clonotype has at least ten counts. CDR3 nucleotides: TGTGCCAGCAGTCCGCAGGACGGACGCACAGATACGCAGTATTTT. It codes for CASSPQDGRTDTQYF. The rearrangement joins TRBV12-3 or TRBV12-4 to TRBJ2-3; D gene uncertain. V was clipped by 5 bases and J by 1 base, with 13 bases between them. There are 15 residues in the CDR3.

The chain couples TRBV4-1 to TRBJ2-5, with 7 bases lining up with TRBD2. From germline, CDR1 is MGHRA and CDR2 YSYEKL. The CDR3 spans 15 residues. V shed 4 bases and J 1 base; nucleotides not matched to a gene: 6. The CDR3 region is CASSPLGGGQETQYF. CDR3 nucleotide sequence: TGCGCCAGCAGCCCCCTTGGGGGGGGCCAAGAGACCCAGTACTTC.

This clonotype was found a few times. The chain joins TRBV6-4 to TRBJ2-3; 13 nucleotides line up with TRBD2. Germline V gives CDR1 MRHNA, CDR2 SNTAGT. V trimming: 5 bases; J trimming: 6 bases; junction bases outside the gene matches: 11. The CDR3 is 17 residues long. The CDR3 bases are TGTGCCAGCAGTTCCCGGACTAGCGGGAGCCTAGGGGATACGCAGTATTTT. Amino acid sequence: CASSSRTSGSLGDTQYF.

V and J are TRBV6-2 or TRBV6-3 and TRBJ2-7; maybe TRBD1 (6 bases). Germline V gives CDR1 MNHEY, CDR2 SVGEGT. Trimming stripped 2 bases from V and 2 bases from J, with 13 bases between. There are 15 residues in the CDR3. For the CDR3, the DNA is TGTGCCAGCAGTTACCGGCAGGGGTTAACCTACGAGCAGTACTTC. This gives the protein CASSYRQGLTYEQYF.